This T cell receptor beta chain was observed in a study of blood T cells in healthy people across ages. About this clonotype itself: Its specificity is not known.

Through a sample-barcoded 5' primer and a J-beta primer mix, a second PCR was run for roughly 6 to 11 cycles. A template-switch adaptor containing 12 random nucleotides labeled each cDNA molecule. TCRdb reprocessed the 5' RACE reads with MiXCR, giving one entry per CDR3 protein. The table lists around 1,100,000 distinct CDR3 sequences, 30% to 40% of them singletons. Germline CDR1 SGDLS, CDR2 YYNGEE. The CDR3 contains 17 residues. Trimming pared 0 bases from V and 1 base from J, leaving 11 bases between. Study outcomes and limitations: In the absence of known donor CMV status, changes in expanded clonotypes were possibly confounded.

What was sequenced was blood. The sequence derives from a young man in good health. The chain recombines TRBV9 with TRBJ1-6, with TRBD1 as a possible D gene (6 bases). The CDR3 bases are TGTGCCAGCAGCGTAGATCCGGGGGCGTCCTATAATTCACCCCTCCACTTT. It yields the protein CASSVDPGASYNSPLHF. Based on the CDR3 plus reference TRBV9 and TRBJ1-6, the full variable domain is DSGVTQTPKHLITATGQRVTLRCSPRSGDLSVYWYQQSLDQGLQFLIQYYNGEERAKGNILERFSAQQFPDLHSELNLSSLELGDSALYFCASSVDPGASYNSPLHFGNGTRLTVT.